This paragraph covers one TCR beta chain sequence. Under the authors' procedure: Using reference gene primer amplification, nucleated cell counts were estimated. Some clones are missing from TCRdb's copy, which holds only in-frame ones; the method was immunoSEQ multiplex PCR. D and trimming were read from the DNA, whereas the V and J calls and clone size are those reported in that table. In the table there are 75,000 to 95,000 clones, about 90% of which are singletons. The sample originates from a study of blood T cell repertoires in COVID-19. Whole-study context: Donors in the United States, Italy and Spain gave samples during acute or convalescent COVID-19. The analysed material was cDNA or gDNA that came from T cells, B-cell-depleted T cells, or PBMCs.

Trimming left V 3 bases short and J 0 bases short, with 17 bases between. The germline gives CDR1 LGHNA, CDR2 YSLEER. This CDR3 has 17 amino acids. The chain joins TRBV4-3 to TRBJ1-1; TRBD1 might be the D (5 bases). This TCR derives from a man aged 50-59 years with active COVID-19. Sequenced: peripheral blood. The CDR3 sequence is CASSQEPPDRLNTEAFF. The DNA of the CDR3 is TGCGCCAGCAGCCAGGAACCCCCCGACAGACTGAACACTGAAGCTTTCTTT.